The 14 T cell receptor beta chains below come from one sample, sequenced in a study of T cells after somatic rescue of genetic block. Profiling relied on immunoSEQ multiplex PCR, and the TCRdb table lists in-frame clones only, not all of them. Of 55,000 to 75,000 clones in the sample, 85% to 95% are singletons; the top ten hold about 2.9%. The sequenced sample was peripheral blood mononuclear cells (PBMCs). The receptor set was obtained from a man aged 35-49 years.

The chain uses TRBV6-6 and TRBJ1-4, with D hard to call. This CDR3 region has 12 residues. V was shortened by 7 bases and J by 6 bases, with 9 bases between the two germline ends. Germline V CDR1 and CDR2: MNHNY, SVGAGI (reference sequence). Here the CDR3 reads CASISDDEKLFF. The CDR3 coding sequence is TGTGCCAGCATAAGTGATGATGAAAAACTGTTTTTT.

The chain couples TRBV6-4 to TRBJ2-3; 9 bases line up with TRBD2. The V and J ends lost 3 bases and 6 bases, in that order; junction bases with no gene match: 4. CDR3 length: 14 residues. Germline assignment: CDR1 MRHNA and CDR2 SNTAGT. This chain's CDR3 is CASSEGLAGDTQYF. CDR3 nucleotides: TGTGCCAGCAGTGAGGGCCTAGCGGGGGATACGCAGTATTTT.

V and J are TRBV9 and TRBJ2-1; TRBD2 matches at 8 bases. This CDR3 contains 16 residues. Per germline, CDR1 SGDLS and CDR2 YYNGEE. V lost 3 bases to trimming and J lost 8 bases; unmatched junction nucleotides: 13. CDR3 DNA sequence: TGTGCCAGCAGCGCTACCCGGGGGGGCCTTTCTGATGAGCAGTTCTTC. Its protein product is CASSATRGGLSDEQFF.

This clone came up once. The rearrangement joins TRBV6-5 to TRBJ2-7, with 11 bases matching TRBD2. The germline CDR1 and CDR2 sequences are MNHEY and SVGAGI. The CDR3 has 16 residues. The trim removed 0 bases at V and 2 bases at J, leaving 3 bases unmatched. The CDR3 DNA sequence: TGTGCCAGCAGTTACTCGATGACTAGCGGGACCTACGAGCAGTACTTC. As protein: CASSYSMTSGTYEQYF.

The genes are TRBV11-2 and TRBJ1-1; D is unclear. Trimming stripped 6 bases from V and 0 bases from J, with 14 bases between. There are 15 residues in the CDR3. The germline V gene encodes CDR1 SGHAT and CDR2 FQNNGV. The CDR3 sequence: CASSPVSYMNTEAFF. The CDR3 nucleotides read TGTGCCAGCAGTCCCGTTAGTTATATGAACACTGAAGCTTTCTTT.

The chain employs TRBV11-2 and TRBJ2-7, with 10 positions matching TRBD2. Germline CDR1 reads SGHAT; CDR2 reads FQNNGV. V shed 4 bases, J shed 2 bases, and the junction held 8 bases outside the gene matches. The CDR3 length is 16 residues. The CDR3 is CASSSPTSGAAYEQYF. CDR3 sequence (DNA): TGTGCCAGCAGCTCACCCACTAGCGGGGCCGCCTACGAGCAGTACTTC.

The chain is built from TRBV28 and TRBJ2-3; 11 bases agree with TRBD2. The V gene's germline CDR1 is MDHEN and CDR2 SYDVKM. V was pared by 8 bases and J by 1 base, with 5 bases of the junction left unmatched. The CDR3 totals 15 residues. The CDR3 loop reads CASGTLAGGTDTQYF. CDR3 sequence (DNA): TGTGCCAGCGGTACACTAGCGGGAGGCACAGATACGCAGTATTTT.

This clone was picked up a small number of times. CDR3: CAMAGDSNQPQHF. In DNA form, the CDR3 reads TGTGCCATGGCGGGGGATAGCAATCAGCCCCAGCATTTT. This rearrangement joins TRBV10-3 to TRBJ1-5, with a possible D match to TRBD1 (5 bases). Germline CDR1 is ENHRY and CDR2 is SYGVKD. V lost 9 bases and J 0 bases, leaving 9 bases between the germline ends. The CDR3 consists of 13 residues.

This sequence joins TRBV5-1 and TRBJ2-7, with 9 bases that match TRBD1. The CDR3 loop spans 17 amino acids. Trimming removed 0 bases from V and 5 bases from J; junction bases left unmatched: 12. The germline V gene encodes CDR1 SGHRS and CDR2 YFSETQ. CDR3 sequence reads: CASSLDPQGATKDEQYF. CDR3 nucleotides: TGCGCCAGCAGCTTGGACCCACAGGGGGCTACCAAAGACGAGCAGTACTTC.

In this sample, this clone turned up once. The DNA of the CDR3 is TGTGCCAGTAGCCCCCCGGGGAGCTTCGAGCGGGCTTTCTTT. As protein: CASSPPGSFERAFF. The V and J genes are TRBV19 and TRBJ1-1, with D hard to call. With 6 bases removed from V and 11 bases from J, the gap between germline ends came to 22 bases. Looked up from germline, CDR1 is LNHDA and CDR2 is SQIVND (reference sequence). This CDR3 is built from 14 residues.

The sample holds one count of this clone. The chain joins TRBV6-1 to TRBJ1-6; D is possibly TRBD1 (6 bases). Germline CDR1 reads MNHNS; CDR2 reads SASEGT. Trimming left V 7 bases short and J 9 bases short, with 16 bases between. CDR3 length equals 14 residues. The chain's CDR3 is CASTQGMGGSPLHF. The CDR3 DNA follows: TGTGCCAGCACCCAGGGGATGGGTGGTTCACCCCTCCACTTT.

CDR3 nucleotide sequence: TGCACCAGCAGCCAGAGACTAGCGGGAGGGGACGAGCAGTACTTC. It translates to CTSSQRLAGGDEQYF. V and J are TRBV1 and TRBJ2-7; the DNA was not used to check the table's D call, TRBD2. TRBV1 counts as a pseudogene. The CDR3 has 15 residues.

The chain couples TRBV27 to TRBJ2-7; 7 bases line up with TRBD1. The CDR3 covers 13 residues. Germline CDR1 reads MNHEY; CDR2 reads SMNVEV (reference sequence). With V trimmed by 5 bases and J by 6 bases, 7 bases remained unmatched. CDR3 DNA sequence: TGTGCCAGCAGTGTACAGGGGTTAGGCGAGCAGTACTTC. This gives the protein CASSVQGLGEQYF.

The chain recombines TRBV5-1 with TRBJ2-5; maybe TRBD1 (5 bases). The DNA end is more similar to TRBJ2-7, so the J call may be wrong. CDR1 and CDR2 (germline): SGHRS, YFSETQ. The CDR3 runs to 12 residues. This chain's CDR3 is CASSPAGYEQYF. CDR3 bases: TGCGCCAGCAGCCCGGCAGGGTACGAGCAGTACTTC.